The clone carrying this T cell receptor beta chain came up a few times. Its antigen is as yet unknown. Following RNA extraction, reverse transcription yielded cDNA that acted as the sequencing template. Assay used: immunoSEQ multiplex PCR; TCRdb lists only in-frame clones, some missing. The table lists 200,000 to 250,000 clones, roughly two fifths of them singletons. This CDR3 has 18 amino acids. Trimming took 3 bases from V and 2 from J, leaving 21 bases between them. Germline CDR1 reads SEHNR; CDR2 reads FQNEAQ (reference sequence). The sample belongs to a study of CD8+ T cells in alopecia areata. On the study more broadly: Patients in the treated group were given tofacitinib by mouth, 5 to 10 mg twice a day. Broader study findings: Many expanded lesional clones stayed in scalp and blood while on tofacitinib. Among the cells sequenced in scalp samples are also the resident alphabeta T cells of normal skin.

Treatment defined: oral pan-JAK inhibitor, 5-10 mg twice daily. Peripheral blood and lesional scalp punch biopsies came from alopecia areata patients. Source: CD4+ T cells sorted from blood, taken at approximately week 34, from a patient treated with tofacitinib. The chain joins TRBV7-9 to TRBJ2-3; D might be TRBD2 (6 bases). The TCR comes from a human donor with alopecia areata. The CDR3 nucleotides read TGTGCCAGCAGCTTTGGCGGGGCTCGTTCAGGGCCCACAGATACGCAGTATTTT. Residues: CASSFGGARSGPTDTQYF.